This T cell receptor (beta chain) was observed in a study of beta chain features in type 1 diabetes. The study, taken as a whole, reports: People with Type 1 diabetes carried modestly yet significantly shorter TCRB CDR3s in all four CD4+ subsets.

This clone was found a few times. The antigen remains unidentified. As every portion of the isolated RNA was reverse transcribed, the sequencing read expressed TCRB transcripts. Here immunoSEQ multiplex PCR was the method, and the copy in TCRdb shows in-frame clones only, minus some. The table lists a few hundred thousand clones, roughly 17% of them singletons. CDR1 SQVTM and CDR2 ANQGSEA come from the germline V gene. This CDR3 region has 11 residues. The V end was cut by 7 bases, the J end by 7 bases, with 11 bases between. The material sequenced was naive CD4+ T cells from blood. The origin of this receptor is a young man with type 1 diabetes. V gene TRBV29-1 combines with J gene TRBJ2-1; the D gene is possibly TRBD2 (6 bases). CDR3 in DNA: TGCAGCGGCCCTGGGGGGAATGAGCAGTTCTTC. Protein: CSGPGGNEQFF.